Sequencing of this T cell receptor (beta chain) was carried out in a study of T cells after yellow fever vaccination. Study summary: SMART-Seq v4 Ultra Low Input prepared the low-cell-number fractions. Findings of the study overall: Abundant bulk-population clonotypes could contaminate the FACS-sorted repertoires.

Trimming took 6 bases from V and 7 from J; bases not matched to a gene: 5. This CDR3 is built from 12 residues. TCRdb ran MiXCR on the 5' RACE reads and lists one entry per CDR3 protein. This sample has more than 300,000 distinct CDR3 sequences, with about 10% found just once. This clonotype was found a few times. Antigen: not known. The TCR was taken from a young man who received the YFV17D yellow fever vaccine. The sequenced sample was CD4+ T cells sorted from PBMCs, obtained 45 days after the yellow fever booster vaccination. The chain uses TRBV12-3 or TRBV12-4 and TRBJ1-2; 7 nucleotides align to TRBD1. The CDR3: CASRTGVLGYTF. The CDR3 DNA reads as TGTGCCAGCAGAACAGGGGTACTTGGCTACACCTTC.